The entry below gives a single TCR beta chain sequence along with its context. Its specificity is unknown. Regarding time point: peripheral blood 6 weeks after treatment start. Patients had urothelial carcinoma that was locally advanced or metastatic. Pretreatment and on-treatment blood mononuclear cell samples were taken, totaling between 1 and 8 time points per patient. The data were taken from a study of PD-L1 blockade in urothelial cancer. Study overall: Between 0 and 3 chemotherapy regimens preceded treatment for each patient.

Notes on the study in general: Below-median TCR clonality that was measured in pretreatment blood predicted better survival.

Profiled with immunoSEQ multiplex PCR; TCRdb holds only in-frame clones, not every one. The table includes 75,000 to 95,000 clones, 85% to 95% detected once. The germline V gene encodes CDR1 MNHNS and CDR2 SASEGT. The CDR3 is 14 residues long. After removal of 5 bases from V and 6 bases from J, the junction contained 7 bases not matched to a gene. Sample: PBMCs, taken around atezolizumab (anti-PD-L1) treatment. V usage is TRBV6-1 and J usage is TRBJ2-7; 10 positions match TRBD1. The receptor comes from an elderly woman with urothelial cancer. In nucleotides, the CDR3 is TGTGCCAGCAGTTCCCGGACAGGGGGAGGCGAGCAGTACTTC. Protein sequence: CASSSRTGGGEQYF.